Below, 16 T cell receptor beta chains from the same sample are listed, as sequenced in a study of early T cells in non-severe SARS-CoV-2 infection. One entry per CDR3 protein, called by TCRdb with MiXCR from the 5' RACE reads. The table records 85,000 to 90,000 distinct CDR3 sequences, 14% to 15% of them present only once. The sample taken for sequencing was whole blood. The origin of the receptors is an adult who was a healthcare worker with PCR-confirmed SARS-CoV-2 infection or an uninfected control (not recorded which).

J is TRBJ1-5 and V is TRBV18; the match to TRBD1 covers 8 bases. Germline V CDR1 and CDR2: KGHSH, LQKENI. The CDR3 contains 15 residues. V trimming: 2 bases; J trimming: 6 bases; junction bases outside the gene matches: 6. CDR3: CASSPGRGRIQPQHF. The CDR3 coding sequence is TGTGCCAGCTCACCAGGCAGGGGGCGGATTCAGCCCCAGCATTTT.

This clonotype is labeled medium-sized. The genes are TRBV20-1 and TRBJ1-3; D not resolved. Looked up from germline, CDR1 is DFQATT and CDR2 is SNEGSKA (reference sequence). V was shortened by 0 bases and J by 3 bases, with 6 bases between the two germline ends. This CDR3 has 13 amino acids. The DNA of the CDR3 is TGCAGTGCTAGAGATGGGGTTGGAAACACCATATATTTT. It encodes CSARDGVGNTIYF.

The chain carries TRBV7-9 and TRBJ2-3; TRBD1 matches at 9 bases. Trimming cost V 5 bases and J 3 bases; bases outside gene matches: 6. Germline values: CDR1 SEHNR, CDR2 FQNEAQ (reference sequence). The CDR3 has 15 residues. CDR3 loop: CASSTRGQGTDTQYF. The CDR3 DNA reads TGTGCCAGCAGCACTAGAGGACAGGGGACAGATACGCAGTATTTT.

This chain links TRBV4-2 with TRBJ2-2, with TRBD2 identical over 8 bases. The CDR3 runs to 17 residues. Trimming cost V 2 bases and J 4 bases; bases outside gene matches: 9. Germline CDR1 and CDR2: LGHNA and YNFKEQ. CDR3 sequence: CASSQPSGGFPTGELFF. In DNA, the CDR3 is TGTGCCAGCAGCCAACCCTCGGGAGGGTTCCCCACCGGGGAGCTGTTTTTT.

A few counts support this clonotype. CDR3: CASSLRLGSSYNEQFF. The DNA for the CDR3 is TGTGCCAGCAGCTTGCGACTCGGGAGCTCCTACAATGAGCAGTTCTTC. This chain links TRBV9 with TRBJ2-1; perhaps TRBD2 as D (6 bases). The germline V gene encodes CDR1 SGDLS and CDR2 YYNGEE. Trimming stripped 4 bases from V and 0 bases from J, with 14 bases between. This CDR3 comprises 16 residues.

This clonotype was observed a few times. The CDR3 sequence: CASSPEGRYGYTF. The CDR3 nucleotides are TGTGCCAGCAGTCCCGAAGGGCGCTATGGCTACACCTTC. The chain carries TRBV12-3 or TRBV12-4 and TRBJ1-2; no reliable D call. There are 13 residues in the CDR3. Trimming shortened V by 5 bases and J by 4 bases, and 11 bases separated the two germline ends.

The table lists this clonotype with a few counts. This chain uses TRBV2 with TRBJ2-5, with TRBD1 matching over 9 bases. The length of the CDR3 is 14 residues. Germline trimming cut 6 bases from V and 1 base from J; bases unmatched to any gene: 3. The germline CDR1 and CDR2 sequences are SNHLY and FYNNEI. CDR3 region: CASSKDRGQETQYF. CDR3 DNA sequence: TGTGCCAGCAGCAAGGACAGGGGCCAAGAGACCCAGTACTTC.

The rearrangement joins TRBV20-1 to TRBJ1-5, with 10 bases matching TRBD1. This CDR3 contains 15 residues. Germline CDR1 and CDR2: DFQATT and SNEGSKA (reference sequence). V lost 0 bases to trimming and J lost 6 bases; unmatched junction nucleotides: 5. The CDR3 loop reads CSARETGGRFQPQHF. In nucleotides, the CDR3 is TGCAGTGCTAGAGAGACAGGGGGCCGTTTTCAGCCCCAGCATTTT.

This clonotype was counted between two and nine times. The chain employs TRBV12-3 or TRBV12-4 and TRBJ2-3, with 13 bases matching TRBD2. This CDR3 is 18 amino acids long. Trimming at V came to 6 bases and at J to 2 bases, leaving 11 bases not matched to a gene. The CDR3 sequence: CASSSPLTSGGLTDTQYF. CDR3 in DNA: TGTGCCAGCAGCTCGCCCTTGACTAGCGGGGGGCTCACAGATACGCAGTATTTT.

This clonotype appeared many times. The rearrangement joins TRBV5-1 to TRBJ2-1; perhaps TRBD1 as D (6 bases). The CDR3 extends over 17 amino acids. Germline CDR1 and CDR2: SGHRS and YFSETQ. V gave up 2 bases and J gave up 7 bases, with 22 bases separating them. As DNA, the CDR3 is TGCGCCAGCAGCTTTACAGGGATGGGGAGTCGTATGAATGAGCAGTTCTTC. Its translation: CASSFTGMGSRMNEQFF. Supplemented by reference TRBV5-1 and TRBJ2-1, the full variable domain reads KAGVTQTPRYLIKTRGQQVTLSCSPISGHRSVSWYQQTPGQGLQFLFEYFSETQRNKGNFPGRFSGRQFSNSRSEMNVSTLELGDSALYLCASSFTGMGSRMNEQFFGPGTRLTVL.

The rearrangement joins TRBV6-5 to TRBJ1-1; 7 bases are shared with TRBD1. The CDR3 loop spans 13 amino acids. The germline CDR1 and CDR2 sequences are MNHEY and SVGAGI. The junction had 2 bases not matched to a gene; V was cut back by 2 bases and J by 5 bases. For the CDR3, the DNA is TGTGCCAGCAGTTACGCAGGGGGGACTGAAGCTTTCTTT. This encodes CASSYAGGTEAFF.

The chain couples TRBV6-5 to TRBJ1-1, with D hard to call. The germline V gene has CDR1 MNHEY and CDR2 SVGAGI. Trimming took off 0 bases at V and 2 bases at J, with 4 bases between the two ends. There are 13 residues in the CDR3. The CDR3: CASSYSINTEAFF. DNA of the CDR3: TGTGCCAGCAGTTACTCTATAAACACTGAAGCTTTCTTT.

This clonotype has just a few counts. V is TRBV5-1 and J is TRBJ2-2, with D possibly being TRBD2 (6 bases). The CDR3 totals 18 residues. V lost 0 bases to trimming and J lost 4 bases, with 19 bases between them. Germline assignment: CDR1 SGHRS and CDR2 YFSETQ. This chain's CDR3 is CASSLDVRRGRGTGELFF. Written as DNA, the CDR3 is TGCGCCAGCAGCTTGGATGTGAGGAGGGGACGGGGCACCGGGGAGCTGTTTTTT.

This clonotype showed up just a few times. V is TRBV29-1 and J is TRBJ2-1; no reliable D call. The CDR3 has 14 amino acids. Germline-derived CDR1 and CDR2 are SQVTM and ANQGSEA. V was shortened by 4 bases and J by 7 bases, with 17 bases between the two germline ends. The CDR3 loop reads CSVARLSVFNEQFF. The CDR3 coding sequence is TGCAGCGTTGCTCGCCTCTCGGTTTTTAATGAGCAGTTCTTC.

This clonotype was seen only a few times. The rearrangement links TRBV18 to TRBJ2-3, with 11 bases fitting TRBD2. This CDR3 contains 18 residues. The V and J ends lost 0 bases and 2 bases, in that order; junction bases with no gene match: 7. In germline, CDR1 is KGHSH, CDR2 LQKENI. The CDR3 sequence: CASSPPAGSGGATDTQYF. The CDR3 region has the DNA TGTGCCAGCTCACCACCGGCGGGTAGCGGGGGGGCCACAGATACGCAGTATTTT.

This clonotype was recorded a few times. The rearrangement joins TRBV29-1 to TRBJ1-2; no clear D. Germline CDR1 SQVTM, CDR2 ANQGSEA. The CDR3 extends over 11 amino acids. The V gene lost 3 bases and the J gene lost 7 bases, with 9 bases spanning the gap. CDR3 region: CSVDGPTGYTF. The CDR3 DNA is TGCAGCGTTGACGGACCAACTGGCTACACCTTC.